The present T cell receptor beta chain was sequenced within a study of blood T cell repertoires in COVID-19. Study-level background: COVID-19 samples from acute and convalescent phases originated in the United States, Italy and Spain.

One Seattle source followed patients from active infection through their disease course. Original processing notes: Reference gene primer amplification yielded estimated nucleated cell counts. Generated by immunoSEQ multiplex PCR, the TCRdb table keeps only in-frame clones and is missing some. Clonal size and the V and J genes are those of that table, whereas D and trimming came from the DNA. The data contain tens of thousands of clones, about 80% of them seen just once; the ten biggest clones take up roughly 10%. Germline CDR1 reads GTSNPN; CDR2 reads SVGIG (reference sequence). The length of the CDR3 is 14 residues. V was cut by 1 base and J by 4 bases, with 13 bases left in between.

The V and J genes are TRBV30 and TRBJ2-5, with no clear D. The TCR was taken from a man aged 50 to 60 with COVID-19, enrolled during active disease. Source material: peripheral blood. The CDR3: CAWSAPPLGETQYF. The CDR3 DNA sequence: TGTGCCTGGAGTGCCCCGCCCCTCGGAGAGACCCAGTACTTC.